These T cell receptor beta chains were read from a single sample in a study of blood T cell repertoires in COVID-19. Libraries were prepared by immunoSEQ multiplex PCR; TCRdb keeps only in-frame clonotypes and omits some of them. The profile shows around 130,000 clones, roughly four fifths of them singletons. Sequences were obtained from peripheral blood. These receptors came from a human donor in a cohort sampled during active COVID-19. The CDR3 runs from the conserved cysteine through the conserved F or W. A D gene is named only where the DNA matches it firmly.

TRBV6-6	-	TRBJ2-5	TGTGCCAGCGGCGGGGCTTGGGCGGGAGAGACCCAGTACTTC	CASGGAWAGETQYF
TRBV2	-	TRBJ2-3	TGTGCCAGCACCTTCCGGTGGAGGCAGGGCACAGATACGCAGTATTTT	CASTFRWRQGTDTQYF
TRBV5-6	TRBD2	TRBJ2-5	TGTGCCAGCAGCTTAGCGGGGGCCTCCCTAGGAGGGACCCAGTACTTC	CASSLAGASLGGTQYF
TRBV5-4	-	TRBJ2-3	TGTGCCAGCAGTCCTGTGAGGGGAGGAGATACGCAGTATTTT	CASSPVRGGDTQYF
TRBV5-5	TRBD1	TRBJ1-2	TGTGCCAGCAGCACCGGGACAGGGGTATACTATGGCTACACCTTC	CASSTGTGVYYGYTF
TRBV6-1	-	TRBJ2-5	TGTGCCAGCAGTGACCTGTCGGAGACCCAGTACTTC	CASSDLSETQYF
TRBV5-8	TRBD1	TRBJ1-2	TGTGCCAGCAGGCAGACAGGGGTTTATGGCTACACCTTC	CASRQTGVYGYTF
TRBV6-6	TRBD1	TRBJ2-5	TGTGCCAGCAGCCCCTCCGGGACAGGGTCTATATGGACCCAGTACTTC	CASSPSGTGSIWTQYF
TRBV6-5	-	TRBJ1-6	TGTGCCAGCAGTTTATTTAATTCACCCCTCCACTTT	CASSLFNSPLHF
TRBV5-1	-	TRBJ1-2	TGCGCCAGCAGCTTGGTTCCAGATACTAACTATGGCTACACCTTC	CASSLVPDTNYGYTF
TRBV6-6	-	TRBJ2-7	TGTGCCAGCAGCGACGGGGGATCGGGGAACTCCTACGAGCAGTACTTC	CASSDGGSGNSYEQYF
TRBV6-4	-	TRBJ1-4	TGTGCCAGCAGCGTAGACAGCACAACTAATGAAAAACTGTTTTTT	CASSVDSTTNEKLFF
TRBV14	-	TRBJ2-7	TGTGCCAGCAGCCACCTCACGAGATCCTACGAGCAGTACTTC	CASSHLTRSYEQYF